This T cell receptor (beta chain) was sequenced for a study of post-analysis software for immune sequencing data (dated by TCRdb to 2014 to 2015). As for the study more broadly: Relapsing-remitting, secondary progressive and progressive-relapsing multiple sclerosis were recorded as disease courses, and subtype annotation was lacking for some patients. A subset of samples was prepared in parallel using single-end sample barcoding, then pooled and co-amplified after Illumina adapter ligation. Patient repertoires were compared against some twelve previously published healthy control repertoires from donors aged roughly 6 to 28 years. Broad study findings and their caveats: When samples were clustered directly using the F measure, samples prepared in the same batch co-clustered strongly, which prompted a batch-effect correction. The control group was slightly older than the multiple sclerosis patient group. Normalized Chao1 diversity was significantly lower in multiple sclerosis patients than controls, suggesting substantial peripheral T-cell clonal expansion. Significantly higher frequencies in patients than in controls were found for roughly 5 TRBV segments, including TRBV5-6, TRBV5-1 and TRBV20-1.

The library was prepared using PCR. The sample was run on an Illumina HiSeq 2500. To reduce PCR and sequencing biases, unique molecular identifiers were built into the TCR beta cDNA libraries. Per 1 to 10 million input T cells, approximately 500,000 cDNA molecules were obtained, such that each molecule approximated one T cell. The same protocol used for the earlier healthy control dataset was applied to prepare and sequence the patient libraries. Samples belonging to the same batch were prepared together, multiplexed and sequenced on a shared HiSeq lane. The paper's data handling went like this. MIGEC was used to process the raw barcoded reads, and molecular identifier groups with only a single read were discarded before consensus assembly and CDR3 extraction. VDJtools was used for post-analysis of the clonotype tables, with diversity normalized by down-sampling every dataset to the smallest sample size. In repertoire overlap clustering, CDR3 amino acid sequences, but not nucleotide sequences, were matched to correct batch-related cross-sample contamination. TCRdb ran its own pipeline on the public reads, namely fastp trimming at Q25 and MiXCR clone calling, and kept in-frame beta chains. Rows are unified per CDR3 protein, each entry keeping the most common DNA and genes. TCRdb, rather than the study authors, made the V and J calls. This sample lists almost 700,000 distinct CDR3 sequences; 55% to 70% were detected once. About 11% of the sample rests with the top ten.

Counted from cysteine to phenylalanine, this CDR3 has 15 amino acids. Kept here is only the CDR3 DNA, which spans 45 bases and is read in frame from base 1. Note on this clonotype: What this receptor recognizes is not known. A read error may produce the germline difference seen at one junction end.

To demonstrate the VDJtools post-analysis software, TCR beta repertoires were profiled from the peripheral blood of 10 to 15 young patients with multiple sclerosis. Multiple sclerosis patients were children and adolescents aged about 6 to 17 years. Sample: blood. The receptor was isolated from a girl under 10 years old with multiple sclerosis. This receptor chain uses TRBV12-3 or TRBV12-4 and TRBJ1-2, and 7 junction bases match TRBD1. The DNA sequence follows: TGTGCCAGCAGACAGAACAGGGGTATAAACTGTGGCTACACCTTC. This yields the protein CASRQNRGINCGYTF.